This T cell receptor beta chain originates from a study of somatic mutations in cytotoxic T cells in rheumatoid arthritis. The table came from immunoSEQ multiplex PCR; TCRdb's copy has only in-frame clones and leaves some out. The sample records some 20,000 clones, about four fifths being singletons. CD4+ and CD8+ cells were isolated by positive magnetic bead selection, with purity checked by flow cytometry. CDR1 and CDR2 from the germline V gene are SEHNR and FQNEAQ (reference sequence). V lost 6 bases to trimming and J lost 8 bases, with 7 bases between them. This CDR3 is built from 11 residues. This TCR was recovered from an adult with rheumatoid arthritis. This chain links TRBV7-9 with TRBJ2-2, with no clear D. Sequencing was carried out using CD8+ T cells sorted from blood. The CDR3 DNA is TGTGCCAGCAGGAAAACTGGGGAGCTGTTTTTT. It codes for CASRKTGELFF.